The T cell receptor beta chain described here comes from a study of neurological immune-mediated disorders. Study-wide points: Whereas HTLV-1-associated myelopathy showed the most TCR clonal expansion, multiple sclerosis showed the least, with levels below those of healthy controls. Private repertoires in all groups were suggested by the absence of shared CDR3 amino acid sequences among expanded clones across subjects.

This clonotype occurred many times. Its antigen is not identified. Synthesis of cDNA was carried out by template-switch 5'RACE. The reaction used 10-nucleotide random UMIs. TCRdb re-derived calls from the 5' RACE reads in MiXCR, one entry per CDR3 protein. Among approximately 50,000 distinct CDR3 sequences listed, 9% to 12% were seen once. CDR1 is SGHTA, CDR2 FQGNSA, per germline. The ends were cut back, 5 bases at V and 9 bases at J, with 17 bases in the middle. The CDR3 runs to 14 residues. The V call is TRBV7-2, the J call TRBJ2-4; tentative D call: TRBD1 (5 bases). Sequences were obtained from PBMCs. This TCR derives from a man aged 70 or older with HTLV-1-associated myelopathy (HAM/TSP). The CDR3 sequence is CASSGHRTNSIQYF. The DNA of the CDR3 is TGTGCCAGCAGCGGACATCGGACCAACAGCATTCAGTACTTC.